These 12 T cell receptor beta chains were all obtained from the same sample, sequenced in a study of cytomegalovirus exposure and HLA in healthy donors. 13 Jbeta primers and 60 Vbeta primers were used for the PCR. Libraries were prepared by immunoSEQ multiplex PCR; TCRdb keeps only in-frame clonotypes and omits some of them. Of under 200,000 clones in the sample, 79% were seen once. The sequenced material came from PBMCs. These receptors were taken from a woman between 50 and 59 years old in good health and CMV-seronegative.

The rearrangement links TRBV18 to TRBJ1-3, with unresolved D. CDR1 and CDR2 from the germline V gene are KGHSH and LQKENI. Trimming removed 4 bases at V and 1 base at J, with 5 bases between. The CDR3 has 13 amino acids. In DNA, the CDR3 is TGTGCCAGCTCACTTATATCTGGAAACACCATATATTTT. It yields the protein CASSLISGNTIYF.

Only a few counts were recorded for this clone. V usage is TRBV13 and J usage is TRBJ1-2, with D perhaps TRBD1 (5 bases). This CDR3 spans 14 amino acids. Deletions cut 0 bases from V and 8 bases from J, with 13 bases between. The V gene's germline CDR1 is PRHDT and CDR2 FYEKMQ (reference sequence). CDR3 nucleotides: TGTGCCAGCAGCTTAGGAGCCAGGGAAGAGGGCTACACCTTC. This codes for CASSLGAREEGYTF.

The chain links TRBV9 to TRBJ1-4; 7 bases agree with TRBD1. The CDR3 extends over 16 amino acids. V shed 3 bases and J 3 bases; nucleotides not matched to a gene: 8. Germline CDR1 and CDR2: SGDLS and YYNGEE. The CDR3 bases are TGTGCCAGCAGCGCAACCGACAGGGCACCTAATGAAAAACTGTTTTTT. Its translation: CASSATDRAPNEKLFF.

This clone was observed a few times. The genes are TRBV14 and TRBJ1-2; D may be TRBD1 (6 bases). This CDR3 region has 15 residues. The germline gives CDR1 SGHDN, CDR2 FVKESK. V was cut by 1 base and J by 0 bases, with 9 bases left in between. For the CDR3, the DNA is TGTGCCAGCAGCCAAGGGGACACTCCTAACTATGGCTACACCTTC. This encodes CASSQGDTPNYGYTF.

This clone was seen a few times. The V gene is TRBV18, the J gene TRBJ2-3; tentative D call: TRBD1 (6 bases). The CDR3 consists of 16 residues. Deletions cut 4 bases from V and 2 bases from J, with 16 bases between. Germline CDR1 is KGHSH and CDR2 is LQKENI. CDR3 in DNA: TGTGCCAGCTCACGACAGGTCAGGGAGTACACAGATACGCAGTATTTT. Encoded protein: CASSRQVREYTDTQYF.

V and J are TRBV13 and TRBJ2-7; 10 positions agree with TRBD2. This CDR3 is 14 amino acids long. The V segment lost 5 bases and the J segment 3 bases; nucleotides outside the gene matches: 4. From germline, CDR1 is PRHDT and CDR2 FYEKMQ (reference sequence). Written as DNA, the CDR3 is TGTGCCAGCAGCCCATCTAGCGGGAGCTACGAGCAGTACTTC. Translating it yields CASSPSSGSYEQYF.

This chain uses TRBV6-1 with TRBJ2-7; D is perhaps TRBD1 (6 bases). The CDR3 totals 15 residues. Germline V gene sequence: CDR1 MNHNS, CDR2 SASEGT. With 3 bases removed from V and 3 bases from J, the gap between germline ends came to 15 bases. The CDR3 region is CASSDRSGGLYEQYF. In nucleotides, the CDR3 is TGTGCCAGCAGTGATAGGTCTGGGGGCCTCTACGAGCAGTACTTC.

The chain recombines TRBV15 with TRBJ1-5; TRBD1 agrees at 9 bases. Germline V lookup: CDR1 LNHNV, CDR2 YYDKDF (reference sequence). V shed 4 bases and J 4 bases; nucleotides not matched to a gene: 2. The CDR3 is 14 residues long. As DNA, the CDR3 is TGTGCCACCAGCAAAGGGACAGGGAATCAGCCCCAGCATTTT. Amino acids: CATSKGTGNQPQHF.

This clone appeared once. V is TRBV11-3 and J is TRBJ1-6; the D is unclear. The germline V and J ends were trimmed by 11 bases and 7 bases, with 9 bases remaining between them. This CDR3 is 11 amino acids long. Germline V gives CDR1 SGHNT, CDR2 YENEEA. The CDR3 DNA is TGTGCCGGAATGGGCAATTCACCCCTCCACTTT. Amino acid sequence: CAGMGNSPLHF.

This sequence joins TRBV2 and TRBJ2-5; D possibly corresponds to TRBD1 (5 bases). The CDR3 totals 13 residues. The ends were cut back, 8 bases at V and 2 bases at J, with 12 bases in the middle. Looked up from germline, CDR1 is SNHLY and CDR2 is FYNNEI. The CDR3 sequence is CASARQTQETQYF. The CDR3 DNA reads as TGTGCCAGCGCGCGACAGACTCAAGAGACCCAGTACTTC.

The chain couples TRBV11-3 to TRBJ2-2; 7 bases are a match to TRBD2. CDR1 and CDR2 (germline): SGHNT, YENEEA. This CDR3 is 16 amino acids long. V shed 4 bases and J 5 bases; nucleotides not matched to a gene: 10. The DNA of the CDR3 is TGTGCCAGCAGCTCACCCGGCGGGGGATCAACCGGGGAGCTGTTTTTT. Amino acids: CASSSPGGGSTGELFF.

This chain connects TRBV28 to TRBJ1-5; no definite D call. Germline CDR1 reads MDHEN; CDR2 reads SYDVKM. This CDR3 is 16 amino acids long. With 7 bases removed from V and 0 bases from J, the gap between germline ends came to 16 bases. This chain's CDR3 is CASNLERFYSNQPQHF. CDR3 sequence (DNA): TGTGCCAGCAACCTTGAGAGGTTTTATAGCAATCAGCCCCAGCATTTT.